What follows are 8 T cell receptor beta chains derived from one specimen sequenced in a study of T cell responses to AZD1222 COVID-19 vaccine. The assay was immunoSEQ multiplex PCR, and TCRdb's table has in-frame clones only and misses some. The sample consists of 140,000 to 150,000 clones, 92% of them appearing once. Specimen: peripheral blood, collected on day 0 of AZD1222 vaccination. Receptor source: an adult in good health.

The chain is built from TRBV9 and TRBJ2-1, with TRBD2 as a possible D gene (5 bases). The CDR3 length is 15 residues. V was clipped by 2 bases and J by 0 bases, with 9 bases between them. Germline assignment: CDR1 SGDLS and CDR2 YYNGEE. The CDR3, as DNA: TGTGCCAGCAGCGTTTTAGCGAGCTCCTACAATGAGCAGTTCTTC. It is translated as CASSVLASSYNEQFF.

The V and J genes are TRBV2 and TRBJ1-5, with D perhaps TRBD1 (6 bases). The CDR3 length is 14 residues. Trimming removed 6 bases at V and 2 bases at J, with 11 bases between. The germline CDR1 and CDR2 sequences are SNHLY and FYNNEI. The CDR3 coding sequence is TGTGCCAGCAGACGTCAGGGGCGCAATCAGCCCCAGCATTTT. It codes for CASRRQGRNQPQHF.

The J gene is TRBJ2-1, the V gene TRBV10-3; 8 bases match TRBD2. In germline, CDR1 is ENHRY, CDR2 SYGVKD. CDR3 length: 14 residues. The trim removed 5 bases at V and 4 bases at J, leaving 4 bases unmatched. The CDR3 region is CAISTGLVYNEQFF. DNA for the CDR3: TGTGCCATCAGTACGGGACTAGTATACAATGAGCAGTTCTTC.

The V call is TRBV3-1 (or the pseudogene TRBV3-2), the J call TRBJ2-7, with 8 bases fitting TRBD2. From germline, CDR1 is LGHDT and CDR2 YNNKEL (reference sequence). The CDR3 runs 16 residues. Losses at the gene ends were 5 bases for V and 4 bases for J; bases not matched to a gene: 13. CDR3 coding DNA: TGTGCCAGCAGCGAACTGGAGGGACTAGGGAAGTACGAGCAGTACTTC. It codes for CASSELEGLGKYEQYF.

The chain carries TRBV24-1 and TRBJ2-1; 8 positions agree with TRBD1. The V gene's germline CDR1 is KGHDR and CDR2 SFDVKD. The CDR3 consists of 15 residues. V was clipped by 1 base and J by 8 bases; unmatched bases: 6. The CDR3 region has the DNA TGTGCCACCAGTGATTTTGACAGGGGTTTCGATGAGCAGTTCTTC. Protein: CATSDFDRGFDEQFF.

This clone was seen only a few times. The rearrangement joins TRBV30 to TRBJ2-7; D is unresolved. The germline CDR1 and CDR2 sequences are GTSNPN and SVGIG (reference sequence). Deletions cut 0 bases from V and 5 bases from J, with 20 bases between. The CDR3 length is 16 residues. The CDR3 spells CAWSVPLGIKKNEQYF. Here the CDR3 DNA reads TGTGCCTGGAGTGTACCTCTCGGAATCAAGAAAAACGAGCAGTACTTC.

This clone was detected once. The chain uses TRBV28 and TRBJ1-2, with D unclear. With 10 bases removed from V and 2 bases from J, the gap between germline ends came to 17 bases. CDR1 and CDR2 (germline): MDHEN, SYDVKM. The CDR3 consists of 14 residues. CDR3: CAISTYLLNYGYTF. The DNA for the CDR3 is TGTGCCATATCGACCTATCTACTCAACTATGGCTACACCTTC.

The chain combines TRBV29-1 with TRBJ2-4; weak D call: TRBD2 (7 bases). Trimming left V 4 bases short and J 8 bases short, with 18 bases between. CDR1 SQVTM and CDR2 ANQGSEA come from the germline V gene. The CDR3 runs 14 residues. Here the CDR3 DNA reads TGCAGCGTTGTAGGGGGGGGTGACTCGGACATTCAGTACTTC. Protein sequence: CSVVGGGDSDIQYF.